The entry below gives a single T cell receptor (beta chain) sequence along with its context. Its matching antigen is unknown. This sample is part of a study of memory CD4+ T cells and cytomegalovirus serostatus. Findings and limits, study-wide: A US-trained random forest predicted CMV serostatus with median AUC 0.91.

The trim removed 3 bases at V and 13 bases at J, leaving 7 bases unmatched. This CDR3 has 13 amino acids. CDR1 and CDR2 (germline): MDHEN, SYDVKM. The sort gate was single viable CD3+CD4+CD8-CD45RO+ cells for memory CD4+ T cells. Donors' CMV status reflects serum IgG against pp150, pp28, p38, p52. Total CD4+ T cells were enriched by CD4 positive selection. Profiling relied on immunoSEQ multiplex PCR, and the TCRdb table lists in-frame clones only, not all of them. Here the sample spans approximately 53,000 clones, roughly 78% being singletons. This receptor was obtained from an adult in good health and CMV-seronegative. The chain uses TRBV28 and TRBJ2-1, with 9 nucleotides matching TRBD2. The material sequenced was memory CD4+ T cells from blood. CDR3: CASSFGLAGSQFF. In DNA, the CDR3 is TGTGCCAGCAGTTTCGGTCTAGCGGGATCCCAGTTCTTC.